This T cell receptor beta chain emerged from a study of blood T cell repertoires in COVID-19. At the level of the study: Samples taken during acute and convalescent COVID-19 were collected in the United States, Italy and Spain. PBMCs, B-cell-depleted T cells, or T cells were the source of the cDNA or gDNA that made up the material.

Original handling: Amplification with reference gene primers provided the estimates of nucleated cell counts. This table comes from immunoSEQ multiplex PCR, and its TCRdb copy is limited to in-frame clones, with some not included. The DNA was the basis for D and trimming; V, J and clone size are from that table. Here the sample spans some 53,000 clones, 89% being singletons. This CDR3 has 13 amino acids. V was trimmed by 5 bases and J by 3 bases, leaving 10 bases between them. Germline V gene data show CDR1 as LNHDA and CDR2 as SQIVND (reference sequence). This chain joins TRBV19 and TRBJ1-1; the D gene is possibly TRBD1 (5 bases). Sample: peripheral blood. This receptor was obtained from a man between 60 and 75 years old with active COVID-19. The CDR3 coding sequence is TGTGCCAGTAGTTTGGGGCTGTACACTGAAGCTTTCTTT. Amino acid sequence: CASSLGLYTEAFF.